The 9 T cell receptor beta chains listed next were all sequenced from one sample in a study of Siglec-9 on CD8 T cells in melanoma. Sequencing was performed with immunoSEQ multiplex PCR; in TCRdb, only in-frame clones are kept and a portion is missing. This repertoire shows roughly 30,000 clones, around three quarters found once; its top ten account for 5.5% to 7.5%. Sequencing used Siglec-9- CD8+ T cells sorted from blood. Source of these receptors: a human donor in good health.

This chain joins TRBV5-6 and TRBJ1-1; 9 nucleotides line up with TRBD1. Trimming cost V 0 bases and J 5 bases; bases outside gene matches: 11. Germline-derived CDR1 and CDR2 are SGHDT and YYEEEE. This CDR3 has 17 amino acids. CDR3 sequence (DNA): TGTGCCAGCAGCTTGGGACAGGGGGATGTGTGGCCAACTGAAGCTTTCTTT. Translation gives CASSLGQGDVWPTEAFF.

The V call is TRBV5-1, the J call TRBJ2-5; 8 bases align to TRBD1. V was pared by 3 bases and J by 5 bases, with 9 bases of the junction left unmatched. Germline loops: CDR1 SGHRS, CDR2 YFSETQ. The CDR3 consists of 15 residues. Written as DNA, the CDR3 is TGCGCCAGCAGCTCGAACGGACAGGGTTTGGAGACCCAGTACTTC. Translated, it gives CASSSNGQGLETQYF.

This chain connects TRBV13 to TRBJ1-4; possibly TRBD1 for D (6 bases). This CDR3 comprises 14 residues. The germline V gene encodes CDR1 PRHDT and CDR2 FYEKMQ (reference sequence). With 2 bases removed from V and 2 bases from J, the gap between germline ends came to 6 bases. CDR3 nucleotides: TGTGCCAGCAGCTTACAGGGGACTAATGAAAAACTGTTTTTT. It codes for CASSLQGTNEKLFF.

The gene calls are TRBV29-1 and TRBJ1-1, with D unresolved. The CDR3 has 14 amino acids. Trimming pared 7 bases from V and 2 bases from J, leaving 17 bases between. CDR1 SQVTM and CDR2 ANQGSEA come from the germline V gene. The CDR3 DNA is TGCAGCGCCTTGACTTCCAAGTATAACACTGAAGCTTTCTTT. Translated, it gives CSALTSKYNTEAFF.

The rearrangement uses TRBV9 and TRBJ2-5; D is perhaps TRBD2 (6 bases). V gave up 4 bases and J gave up 2 bases, with 18 bases separating them. CDR3 length: 16 residues. Germline CDR1 and CDR2: SGDLS and YYNGEE. The CDR3 loop reads CASSPGGVAVQETQYF. For the CDR3, the DNA is TGTGCCAGCAGCCCGGGTGGTGTAGCGGTTCAAGAGACCCAGTACTTC.

This rearrangement joins TRBV2 to TRBJ2-7, with D perhaps matching TRBD2 (5 bases). V lost 11 bases and J 6 bases, leaving 23 bases between the germline ends. CDR3 length: 14 residues. Looked up from germline, CDR1 is SNHLY and CDR2 is FYNNEI. The CDR3 nucleotides read TGTGCCCAGCGCATGCGGGCATGGGTGGCCGAGCAGTACGTC. It yields the protein CAQRMRAWVAEQYV.

This chain connects TRBV11-2 to TRBJ2-1; TRBD2 aligns across 7 bases. V dropped 7 bases and J dropped 7; count of bases not matched to a gene: 10. This CDR3 is 14 amino acids long. The germline V gene encodes CDR1 SGHAT and CDR2 FQNNGV. CDR3 amino acids: CASTLATSLNEQFF. The CDR3 bases are TGTGCCAGCACCCTCGCGACTAGCCTAAATGAGCAGTTCTTC.

The table lists this clone with a few counts. V usage is TRBV6-5 and J usage is TRBJ2-1; TRBD1 matches 7 bases. CDR3 size: 14 residues. Germline CDR1 MNHEY, CDR2 SVGAGI. J was trimmed by 7 bases and V by 2 bases; bases with no gene match: 5. The CDR3 coding sequence is TGTGCCAGCAGTTACACCGGGACAGAGAATGAGCAGTTCTTC. It codes for CASSYTGTENEQFF.

The V and J genes are TRBV7-6 and TRBJ1-1; D gene unclear. Germline V gene lookup returns CDR1 SGHVS and CDR2 FNYEAQ. The V end lost 5 bases, the J end lost 2 bases, and 15 bases lay between the germline ends. This CDR3 is 15 amino acids long. The CDR3 protein is CASSPTVGINTEAFF. The CDR3 DNA sequence: TGTGCCAGCAGCCCAACAGTGGGGATCAACACTGAAGCTTTCTTT.